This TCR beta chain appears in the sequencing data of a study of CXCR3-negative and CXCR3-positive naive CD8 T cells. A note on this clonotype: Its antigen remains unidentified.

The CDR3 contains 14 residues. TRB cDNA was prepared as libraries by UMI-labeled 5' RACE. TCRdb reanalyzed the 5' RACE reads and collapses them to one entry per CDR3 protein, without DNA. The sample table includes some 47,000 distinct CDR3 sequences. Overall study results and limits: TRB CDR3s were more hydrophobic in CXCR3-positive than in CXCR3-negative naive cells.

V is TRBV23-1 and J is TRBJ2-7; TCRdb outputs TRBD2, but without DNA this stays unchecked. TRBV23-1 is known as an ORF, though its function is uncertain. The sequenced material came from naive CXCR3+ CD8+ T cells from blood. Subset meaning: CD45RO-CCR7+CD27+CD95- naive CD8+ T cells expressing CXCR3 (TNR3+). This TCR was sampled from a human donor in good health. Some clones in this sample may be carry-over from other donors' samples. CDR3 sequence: CASSHRDSYYEQYF.